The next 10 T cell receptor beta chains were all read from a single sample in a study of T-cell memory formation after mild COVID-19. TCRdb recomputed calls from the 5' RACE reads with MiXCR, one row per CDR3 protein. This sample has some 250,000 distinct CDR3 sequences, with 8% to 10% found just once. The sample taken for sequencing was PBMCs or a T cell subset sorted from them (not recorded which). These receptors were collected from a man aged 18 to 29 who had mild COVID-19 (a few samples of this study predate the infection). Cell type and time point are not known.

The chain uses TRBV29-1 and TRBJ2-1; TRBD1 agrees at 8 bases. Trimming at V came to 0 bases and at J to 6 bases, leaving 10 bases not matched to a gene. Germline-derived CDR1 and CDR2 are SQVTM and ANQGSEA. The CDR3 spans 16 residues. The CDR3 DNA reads TGCAGCGTTGAAGAAACAGGGGGAGGTCGGACCAATGAGCAGTTCTTC. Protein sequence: CSVEETGGGRTNEQFF.

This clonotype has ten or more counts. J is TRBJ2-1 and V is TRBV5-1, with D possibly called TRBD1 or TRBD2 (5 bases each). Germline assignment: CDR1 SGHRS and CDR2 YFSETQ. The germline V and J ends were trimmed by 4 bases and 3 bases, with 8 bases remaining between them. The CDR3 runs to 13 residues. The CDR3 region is CASSGGVYNEQFF. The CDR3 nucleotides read TGCGCCAGCAGCGGGGGAGTCTACAATGAGCAGTTCTTC.

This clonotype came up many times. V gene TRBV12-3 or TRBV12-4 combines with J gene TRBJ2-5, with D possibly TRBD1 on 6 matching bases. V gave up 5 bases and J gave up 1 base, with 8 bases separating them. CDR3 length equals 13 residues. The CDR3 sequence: CASSQGFQETQYF. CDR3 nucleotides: TGTGCCAGCAGTCAGGGGTTCCAAGAGACCCAGTACTTC.

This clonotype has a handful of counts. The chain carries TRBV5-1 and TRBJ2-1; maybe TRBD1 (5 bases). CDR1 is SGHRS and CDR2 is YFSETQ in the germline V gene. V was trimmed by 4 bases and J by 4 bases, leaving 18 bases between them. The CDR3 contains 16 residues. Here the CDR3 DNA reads TGCGCCAGCAGCCTCCGTCCACAGGCCTTGTACAATGAGCAGTTCTTC. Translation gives CASSLRPQALYNEQFF.

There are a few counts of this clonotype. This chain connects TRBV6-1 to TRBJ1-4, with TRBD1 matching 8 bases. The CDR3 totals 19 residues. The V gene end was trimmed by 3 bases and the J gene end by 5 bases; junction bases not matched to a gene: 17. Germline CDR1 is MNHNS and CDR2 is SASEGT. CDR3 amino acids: CASSDPGTGWNESNEKLFF. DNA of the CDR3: TGTGCCAGCAGTGATCCTGGGACAGGCTGGAATGAATCGAATGAAAAACTGTTTTTT.

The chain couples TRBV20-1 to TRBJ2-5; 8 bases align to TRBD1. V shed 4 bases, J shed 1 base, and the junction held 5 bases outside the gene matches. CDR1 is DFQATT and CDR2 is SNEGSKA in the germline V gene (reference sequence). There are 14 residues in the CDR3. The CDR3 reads CSAMDRVGQETQYF. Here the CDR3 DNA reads TGCAGTGCTATGGACAGGGTAGGCCAAGAGACCCAGTACTTC.

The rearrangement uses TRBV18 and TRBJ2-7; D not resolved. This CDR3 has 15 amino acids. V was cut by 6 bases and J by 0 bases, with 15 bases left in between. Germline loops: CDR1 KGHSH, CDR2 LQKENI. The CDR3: CASSPTDSSSYEQYF. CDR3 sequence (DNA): TGTGCCAGCTCCCCAACTGACTCCAGCTCCTACGAGCAGTACTTC.

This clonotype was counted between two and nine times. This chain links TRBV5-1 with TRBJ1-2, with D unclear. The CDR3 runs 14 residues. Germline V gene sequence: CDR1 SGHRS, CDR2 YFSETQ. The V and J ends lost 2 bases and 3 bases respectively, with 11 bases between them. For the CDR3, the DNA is TGCGCCAGCAGCTTTTTAACAGATGACTATGGCTACACCTTC. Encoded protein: CASSFLTDDYGYTF.

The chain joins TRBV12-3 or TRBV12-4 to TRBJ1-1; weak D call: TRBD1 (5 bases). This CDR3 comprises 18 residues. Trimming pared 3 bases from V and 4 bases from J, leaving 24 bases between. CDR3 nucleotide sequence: TGTGCCAGCAGTTTCGCCCCAATTTTTACAGGCGATGGCACTGAAGCTTTCTTT. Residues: CASSFAPIFTGDGTEAFF.

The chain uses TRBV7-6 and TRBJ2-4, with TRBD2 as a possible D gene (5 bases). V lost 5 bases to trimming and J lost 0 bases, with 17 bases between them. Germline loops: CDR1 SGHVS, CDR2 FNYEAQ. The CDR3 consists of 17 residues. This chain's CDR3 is CASSPRSGSLAKNIQYF. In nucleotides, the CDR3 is TGTGCCAGCAGCCCAAGATCGGGGAGTCTAGCCAAAAACATTCAGTACTTC.